A single TCR beta chain is shown here with its context. Its cognate antigen is unknown. For the second PCR, which ran for about 6 to 12 cycles, a sample-barcoded 5' primer and a J-beta primer mix were used. TCRdb called the 5' RACE reads again in MiXCR, with one record for every CDR3 protein. This sample yields 580,000 or so distinct CDR3 sequences, of which roughly 43% are seen a single time; roughly 25% belongs to the top ten. The sample belongs to a study of blood T cells in healthy people across ages. Broader study findings: There was a strong correlation between TCR beta diversity and naive T cell percentage. What prevented conclusive comparison of naive and antigen-experienced cells was that PBMCs were unsorted.

Germline values: CDR1 PRHDT, CDR2 FYEKMQ (reference sequence). The CDR3 contains 17 residues. V lost 0 bases, J lost 0 bases, and 13 bases lay in between. Input material: blood. The rearrangement links TRBV13 to TRBJ2-3; TRBD2 might be the D (5 bases). The receptor comes from a man older than 75 in good health. This CDR3 reads CASSLGFSGSSTDTQYF. The CDR3, as DNA: TGTGCCAGCAGCTTAGGGTTCAGCGGTTCAAGCACAGATACGCAGTATTTT.